The 4 T cell receptor beta chains below come from one sample, sequenced in a study of blood T cells in healthy people across ages. Primed by a sample-barcoded 5' primer and a J-beta primer mix, a second PCR proceeded for 7 to 11 cycles. MiXCR, applied by TCRdb to the 5' RACE reads, yields one record per CDR3 protein. The sample lists about 1.8 million distinct CDR3 sequences, around 48% occurring once. The sequencing sample was made of blood. The origin of the receptors is a woman in her thirties or forties in good health.

The chain links TRBV27 to TRBJ2-1; TRBD2 aligns across 13 bases. Losses at the gene ends were 5 bases for V and 4 bases for J; bases not matched to a gene: 11. CDR1 and CDR2 from the germline V gene are MNHEY and SMNVEV (reference sequence). The CDR3 sequence is 18 residues long. This CDR3 is CASSILRLAGGEYNEQFF. CDR3 sequence (DNA): TGTGCCAGCAGTATCCTAAGACTAGCGGGGGGCGAGTACAATGAGCAGTTCTTC.

V gene TRBV19 combines with J gene TRBJ2-6; unclear D gene. This CDR3 is built from 15 residues. The germline V and J ends were trimmed by 7 bases and 0 bases, with 10 bases remaining between them. Germline V CDR1 and CDR2: LNHDA, SQIVND (reference sequence). The CDR3 region is CASTRWGSGANVLTF. The CDR3 DNA reads TGTGCCAGTACCCGGTGGGGCTCTGGGGCCAACGTCCTGACTTTC. The full variable domain, completed using reference TRBV19 and TRBJ2-6, is DGGITQSPKYLFRKEGQNVTLSCEQNLNHDAMYWYRQDPGQGLRLIYYSQIVNDFQKGDIAEGYSVSREKKESFPLTVTSAQKNPTAFYLCASTRWGSGANVLTFGAGSRLTVL.

The chain links TRBV10-3 to TRBJ1-2; D perhaps matches TRBD1 (5 bases). The V end lost 10 bases, the J end lost 3 bases, and 15 bases lay between the germline ends. CDR3 length: 13 amino acids. Germline V lookup: CDR1 ENHRY, CDR2 SYGVKD. The CDR3 DNA is TGTGCCACCCGCCTTCAGGGCGACTATGGCTACACCTTC. It specifies CATRLQGDYGYTF.

This sequence joins TRBV10-3 and TRBJ1-4, with TRBD1 matching over 7 bases. From germline, CDR1 is ENHRY and CDR2 SYGVKD. V trimming: 4 bases; J trimming: 2 bases; junction bases outside the gene matches: 13. The length of the CDR3 is 18 residues. The CDR3 spells CAISGAEEGGRTNEKLFF. As DNA, the CDR3 is TGTGCCATCAGTGGCGCCGAAGAAGGGGGCAGGACTAATGAAAAACTGTTTTTT.